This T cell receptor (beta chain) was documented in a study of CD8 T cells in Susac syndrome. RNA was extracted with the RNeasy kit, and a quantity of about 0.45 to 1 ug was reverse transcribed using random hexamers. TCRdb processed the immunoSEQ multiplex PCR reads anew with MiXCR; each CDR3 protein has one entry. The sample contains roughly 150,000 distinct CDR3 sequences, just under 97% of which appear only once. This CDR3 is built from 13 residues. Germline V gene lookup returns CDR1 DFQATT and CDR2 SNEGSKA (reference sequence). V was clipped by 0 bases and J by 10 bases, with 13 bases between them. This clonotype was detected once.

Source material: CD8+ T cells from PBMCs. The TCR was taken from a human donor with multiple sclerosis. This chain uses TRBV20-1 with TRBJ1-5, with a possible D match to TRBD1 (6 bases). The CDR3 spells CSARDRGSYPQHF. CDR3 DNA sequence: TGCAGTGCTAGAGACAGGGGCTCTTATCCCCAGCATTTT.